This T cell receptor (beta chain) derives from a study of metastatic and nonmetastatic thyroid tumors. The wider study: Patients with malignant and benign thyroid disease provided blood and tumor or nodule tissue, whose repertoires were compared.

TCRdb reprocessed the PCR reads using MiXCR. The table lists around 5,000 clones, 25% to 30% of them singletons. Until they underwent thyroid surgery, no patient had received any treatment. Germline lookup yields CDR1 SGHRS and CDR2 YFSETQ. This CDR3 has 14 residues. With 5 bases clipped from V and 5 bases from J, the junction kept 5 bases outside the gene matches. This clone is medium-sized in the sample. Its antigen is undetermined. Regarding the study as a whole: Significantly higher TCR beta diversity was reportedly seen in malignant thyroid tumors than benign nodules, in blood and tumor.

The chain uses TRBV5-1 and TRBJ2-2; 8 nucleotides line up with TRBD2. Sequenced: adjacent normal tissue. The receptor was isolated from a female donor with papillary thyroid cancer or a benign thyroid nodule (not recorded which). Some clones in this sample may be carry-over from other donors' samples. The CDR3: CASRGTSGTGELFF. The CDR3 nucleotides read TGCGCCAGCAGAGGGACTAGTGGTACCGGGGAGCTGTTTTTT. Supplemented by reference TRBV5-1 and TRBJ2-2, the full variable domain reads KAGVTQTPRYLIKTRGQQVTLSCSPISGHRSVSWYQQTPGQGLQFLFEYFSETQRNKGNFPGRFSGRQFSNSRSEMNVSTLELGDSALYLCASRGTSGTGELFFGEGSRLTVL.